This TCR beta chain was identified in a study of shared clonotypes between healthy human individuals. About the study: Three plates were used per donor for CD4 naive, three for CD4 memory, two for CD8 naive and one for CD8 memory.

Using immunoSEQ multiplex PCR, the repertoire was profiled, and TCRdb retains in-frame clones only, with some absent. The sample shows around 1.9 million clones, 85% to 95% of them seen only once. General study findings and limits: The four-donor shared clonotypes exceeded non-shared clonotypes in generation probability, with non-shared ones scoring lower. Naive CD4 clonotypes were shared across a handful of donors at 4.5% to 6.5%.

Terminally differentiated effector memory CD45RA+ cells were excluded by CCR7 positive selection of CD45RO-negative cells. With respect to this clone: Its specificity is unknown.

This TCR came from a man aged 18 to 30 in good health. Some clones in this sample may be carry-over from other donors' samples. Sequencing was carried out using naive CD8+ T cells from PBMCs.

The CDR3 DNA is TGTGCCAGTAGTATCTTAGGGCTTCACTATGGCTACACCTTC. Its protein product is CASSILGLHYGYTF. This sequence joins TRBV19 and TRBJ1-2; D gene ambiguous. V was clipped by 3 bases and J by 3 bases, with 11 bases between them. The CDR3 loop spans 14 amino acids. The V gene's germline CDR1 is LNHDA and CDR2 SQIVND (reference sequence).